A selection of T cell receptor beta chains follows, all from one sample in a study of blood T cell repertoires in COVID-19. Only in-frame clones appear in the TCRdb table, and some are missing; sequencing was by immunoSEQ multiplex PCR. The data contain roughly 100,000 clones, roughly 80% of them seen just once; the ten biggest clones take up around 27%. Sequenced material: peripheral blood. These receptors were collected from a man older than 75 with active or convalescent COVID-19. The CDR3 runs from the conserved cysteine through the conserved F or W. The D gene is left open where the match is weak. For some rows the clone size is stated as once, few or many, or as a class when expanded; others skip it.

D	V	size	J	DNA	CDR3
.	TRBV2	.	TRBJ2-3	TGTGCCAGCAGGGCAGGCCGAGGGGGAGATACGCAGTATTTT	CASRAGRGGDTQYF
.	TRBV10-2	.	TRBJ1-6	TGCGCCAGCATGGAGGGGAACAATTCACCCCTCCACTTT	CASMEGNNSPLHF
TRBD1	TRBV3-1/TRBV3-2	.	TRBJ1-5	TGTGCCAGCAGCCCGACAGGGGGCAACAATCAGCCCCAGCATTTT	CASSPTGGNNQPQHF
TRBD2	TRBV5-1	.	TRBJ2-5	TGCGCCAGCAGCCCGGGAGGGGGGGAGACCCAGTACTTC	CASSPGGGETQYF
TRBD1	TRBV19	few	TRBJ2-6	TGTGCCAGTAGATCGCGGACAGGAAGGGGGTCCGGGGCCAACGTCCTGACTTTC	CASRSRTGRGSGANVLTF
TRBD1	TRBV6-5	.	TRBJ1-6	TGTGCCAGCAGTTACTCTACAGGGGGCGGATCACCCCTCCACTTT	CASSYSTGGGSPLHF
TRBD1	TRBV6-1	.	TRBJ1-2	TGTGCCAGCAGTGAAGCGCCGGGACAGGTCTATGGCTACACCTTC	CASSEAPGQVYGYTF
.	TRBV18	.	TRBJ1-5	TGTGCCAGCTCCCGGAGGAGGGAATCGGGGATAAATCAGCCCCAGCATTTT	CASSRRRESGINQPQHF
.	TRBV7-8	.	TRBJ1-2	TGTGCCAGCAGCTTAGGTCCGGCAGGGACTAACTATGGCTACACCTTC	CASSLGPAGTNYGYTF
TRBD1	TRBV7-9	.	TRBJ1-4	TGTGCCAGCAGCCGGACAGGGGGGTTTGTGGGTGAAAAACTGTTTTTT	CASSRTGGFVGEKLFF
.	TRBV6-5	.	TRBJ1-2	TGTGCCAGCAGTTACAAACCTCCGGGACATTATGGCTACACCTTC	CASSYKPPGHYGYTF
TRBD2	TRBV27	.	TRBJ2-1	TGTGCCAGCAGTTCACTAACTAGCGGGGGGGGGAATGAGCAGTTCTTC	CASSSLTSGGGNEQFF
.	TRBV6-2/TRBV6-3	.	TRBJ1-4	TGTGCCAGCAGTCGCCCGAGGCCAACTAATGAAAAACTGTTTTTT	CASSRPRPTNEKLFF
.	TRBV7-3	.	TRBJ2-5	TGTGCCAGCAGCCCGGACAGTTACCAAGAGACCCAGTACTTC	CASSPDSYQETQYF
.	TRBV5-1	.	TRBJ2-7	TGCGCCAGCAGCACAGGGCAGGATTTCTACGAGCAGTACTTC	CASSTGQDFYEQYF
.	TRBV19	many	TRBJ1-2	TGTGCCAGTAGTTTTGGCTTCGGCGCCTTGGAGGGCTACACCTTC	CASSFGFGALEGYTF
.	TRBV7-2	.	TRBJ1-6	TGTGCCAGCAGCCTACAGGGAGATTCACCCCTCCACTTT	CASSLQGDSPLHF
.	TRBV7-7	few	TRBJ2-5	TGTGCTAGCAGCCACGACTCAGGCGGGGTGTACCAAGAGACCCAGTACTTC	CASSHDSGGVYQETQYF
TRBD1	TRBV3-1/TRBV3-2	.	TRBJ2-7	TGTGCCAGCAGCCAACGAAACCCCGGAAGGGGGCGCCCCTACGAGCAGTACTTC	CASSQRNPGRGRPYEQYF
.	TRBV19	.	TRBJ1-5	TGTGCCAGTAGTGGGGCATCGGGTATCAATCAGCCCCAGCATTTT	CASSGASGINQPQHF
.	TRBV27	few	TRBJ2-2	TGTGCCAGCAGTTTGGGCCATACCAACACCGGGGAGCTGTTTTTT	CASSLGHTNTGELFF
TRBD1	TRBV27	.	TRBJ1-6	TGTGCCAGCAGGGATAGGGGGCTTGGTAATTCACCCCTCCACTTT	CASRDRGLGNSPLHF
.	TRBV28	.	TRBJ2-1	TGTGCCTCCCGCGACAGGCCCCATGAGCAGTTCTTC	CASRDRPHEQFF
.	TRBV11-2	few	TRBJ1-4	TGTGCCAGCAGCCATTACGCGAGTGCGACTAATGAAAAACTGTTTTTT	CASSHYASATNEKLFF
.	TRBV24-1	few	TRBJ2-1	TGTGCCACCAGTGGTGTCCACTACAATGAGCAGTTCTTC	CATSGVHYNEQFF
TRBD2	TRBV2	.	TRBJ2-3	TGTGCCAGCAGTGAACGGCGGGGGGGCACAGATACGCAGTATTTT	CASSERRGGTDTQYF
.	TRBV5-1	.	TRBJ1-6	TGCGCCAGCAGCTCCCGTTCGAGCTCCTATAATTCACCCCTCCACTTT	CASSSRSSSYNSPLHF
TRBD1	TRBV6-6	.	TRBJ1-6	TGTGCCAGCAGTTACTCGGGGGACAGTAATTCACCCCTCCACTTT	CASSYSGDSNSPLHF
TRBD2	TRBV11-2	.	TRBJ2-5	TGTGCCAGCAGCTCCGGACTAGCGGCACGGTACCAAGAGACCCAGTACTTC	CASSSGLAARYQETQYF
TRBD1	TRBV10-3	few	TRBJ2-1	TGTGCCACCCACCCGGGACAGGGATTAAATGAGCAGTTCTTC	CATHPGQGLNEQFF
.	TRBV18	.	TRBJ1-5	TGTGCCAGCTCCCCGGTCGAAGGGGCTGGGCAGCCCCAGCATTTT	CASSPVEGAGQPQHF
.	TRBV19	.	TRBJ2-2	TGTGCCAGTAGGCAGGTTAACACCGGGGAGCTGTTTTTT	CASRQVNTGELFF
TRBD2	TRBV30	.	TRBJ2-5	TGTGCCTGGAGGGCGGGGGGCTTGGAGACCCAGTACTTC	CAWRAGGLETQYF
.	TRBV2	.	TRBJ1-5	TGTGCCAGCAGTGAAGTCCCCCGGGGGGAAAGGCAGCCCCAGCATTTT	CASSEVPRGERQPQHF
TRBD1	TRBV28	once	TRBJ1-6	TGTGCCAGCAGCCCCCCCAGGGGGCATGGATCACCCCTCCACTTT	CASSPPRGHGSPLHF
.	TRBV19	.	TRBJ2-3	TGTGCCAGTAGAACACGCGGGGCAGATACGCAGTATTTT	CASRTRGADTQYF
TRBD1	TRBV5-6	many	TRBJ2-7	TGTGCCAGCAGGACAGGGGGGGCCCCCTACGAGCAGTACTTC	CASRTGGAPYEQYF
TRBD1	TRBV11-2	.	TRBJ2-7	TGTGCCAGCAGCTCCTACAGGGGTCTCTACGAGCAGTACTTC	CASSSYRGLYEQYF
TRBD1	TRBV14	.	TRBJ1-2	TGTGCCAGCAGCCAAACCCGACAGGGGGGCTACACCTTC	CASSQTRQGGYTF
.	TRBV5-1	.	TRBJ1-1	TGCGCCAGCAGCTTGGCCGGGAGGGTGGGGGACACTGAAGCTTTCTTT	CASSLAGRVGDTEAFF
.	TRBV29-1	once	TRBJ2-3	TGCAGCGTCGAGGCCTTTTGGGGGCCCAACACAGATACGCAGTATTTT	CSVEAFWGPNTDTQYF
TRBD1	TRBV3-1/TRBV3-2	.	TRBJ2-7	TGTGCCAGCAGCCGGGACAGCACGGGTGAGCAGTACTTC	CASSRDSTGEQYF
TRBD1	TRBV11-2	.	TRBJ1-1	TGTGCCAGCAGCAACCGGGACAGGGGACTGAACACTGAAGCTTTCTTT	CASSNRDRGLNTEAFF
TRBD1	TRBV5-8	.	TRBJ1-4	TGTGCCAGCAGCTTTGCTAACAGGGGGTCAGGTGAAAAACTGTTTTTT	CASSFANRGSGEKLFF
.	TRBV5-1	.	TRBJ2-2	TGCGCCAGCAGCTTTGGGGCAGGAGCGAACACCGGGGAGCTGTTTTTT	CASSFGAGANTGELFF
TRBD1	TRBV15	few	TRBJ1-3	TGTGCCACCAGCAGCCCGGGACAGGGCTCTGGAAACACCATATATTTT	CATSSPGQGSGNTIYF
TRBD1	TRBV7-2	.	TRBJ1-5	TGTGCCAGCAGCCGGGGACAGAGCAATCAGCCCCAGCATTTT	CASSRGQSNQPQHF
TRBD2	TRBV2	.	TRBJ2-7	TGTGCCAGCGTTGGGACTAGCGGGTCCTACGAGCAGTACTTC	CASVGTSGSYEQYF
TRBD1	TRBV27	.	TRBJ2-7	TGTGCCAGCAGTTTCCTCGGACAGGCGAGCTCCTACGAGCAGTACTTC	CASSFLGQASSYEQYF
.	TRBV19	.	TRBJ1-2	TGTGCCAGTAGGATAGAGACAGGCTATGGCTACACCTTC	CASRIETGYGYTF
.	TRBV5-1	.	TRBJ2-2	TGCGCCAGCAGCTTGATTACGACAGTCACCGGGGAGCTGTTTTTT	CASSLITTVTGELFF